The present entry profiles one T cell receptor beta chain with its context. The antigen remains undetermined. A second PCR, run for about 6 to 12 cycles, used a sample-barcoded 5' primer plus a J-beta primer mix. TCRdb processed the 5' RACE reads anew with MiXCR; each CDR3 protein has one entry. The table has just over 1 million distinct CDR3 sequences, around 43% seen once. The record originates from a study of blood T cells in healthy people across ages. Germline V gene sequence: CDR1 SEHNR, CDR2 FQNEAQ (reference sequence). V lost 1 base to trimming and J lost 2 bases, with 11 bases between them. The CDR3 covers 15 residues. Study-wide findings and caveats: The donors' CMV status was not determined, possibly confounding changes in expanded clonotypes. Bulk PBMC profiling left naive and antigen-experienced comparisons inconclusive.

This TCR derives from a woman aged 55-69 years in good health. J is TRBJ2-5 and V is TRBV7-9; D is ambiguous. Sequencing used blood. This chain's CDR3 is CASSLVTARQETQYF. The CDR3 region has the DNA TGTGCCAGCAGCTTAGTTACAGCGCGACAAGAGACCCAGTACTTC.